The 25 T cell receptor beta chains listed next were all sequenced from one sample in a study of follicular helper T cells after annual influenza vaccination. Clones were read by immunoSEQ multiplex PCR, and TCRdb kept only the in-frame ones, dropping some. Of more than 10,000 clones detected, nearly 80% appear once; the ten largest clones hold around 3.5%. Time point given: 2015-2016 season, pre-vaccination. The sequences come from CXCR5+ CD38- circulating T follicular helper cells from blood, collected on the day of influenza vaccination. Sample subset: circulating Tfh, non-naive CD4+CXCR5+PD-1+ (ICOS+CD38+ or ICOS-CD38-). Receptors were obtained from an adult who received the influenza vaccine.

The chain links TRBV7-8 to TRBJ1-2, with no clear D. This CDR3 comprises 14 residues. With 3 bases removed from V and 1 base from J, the gap between germline ends came to 9 bases. Germline CDR1 is SGHVS and CDR2 is FQNEAQ. This CDR3 reads CASSFNGFNYGYTF. The CDR3 DNA follows: TGTGCCAGCAGCTTTAACGGTTTTAACTATGGCTACACCTTC.

This chain joins TRBV6-1 and TRBJ1-5; D uncertain. V was cut by 1 base and J by 2 bases, with 6 bases left in between. The CDR3 totals 14 residues. Germline CDR1 is MNHNS and CDR2 is SASEGT. CDR3 DNA: TGTGCCAGCAGTGAAGTAACGCGCAATCAGCCCCAGCATTTT. The encoded protein is CASSEVTRNQPQHF.

The chain is built from TRBV11-3 and TRBJ2-7; TRBD1 agrees at 7 bases. Germline loops: CDR1 SGHNT, CDR2 YENEEA. CDR3 length: 12 residues. Germline trimming cut 4 bases from V and 5 bases from J; bases unmatched to any gene: 2. The CDR3 sequence: CASSSTGDEQYF. CDR3 in DNA: TGTGCCAGCAGCTCCACAGGGGACGAGCAGTACTTC.

The chain couples TRBV2 to TRBJ1-2; D gene unclear. The CDR3 has 12 amino acids. The V gene's germline CDR1 is SNHLY and CDR2 FYNNEI. Trimming stripped 4 bases from V and 4 bases from J, with 7 bases between. CDR3 region: CASSGVSYGYTF. As DNA, the CDR3 is TGTGCCAGCAGTGGGGTCAGCTATGGCTACACCTTC.

The chain is built from TRBV18 and TRBJ1-1; TRBD1 agrees at 8 bases. V lost 1 base, J lost 1 base, and 5 bases stayed unmatched. This CDR3 region has 16 residues. Germline-derived CDR1 and CDR2 are KGHSH and LQKENI. CDR3 bases: TGTGCCAGCTCACCACAGGCCGGGACAGGGAACACTGAAGCTTTCTTT. This gives the protein CASSPQAGTGNTEAFF.

The chain uses TRBV7-6 and TRBJ1-4; a weak D match, TRBD1 (5 bases). Germline V gene data show CDR1 as SGHVS and CDR2 as FNYEAQ. The CDR3 sequence is 15 residues long. The V and J ends lost 4 bases and 0 bases respectively, with 9 bases between them. CDR3 nucleotide sequence: TGTGCCAGCAGCTCGACAGTTGCAACTAATGAAAAACTGTTTTTT. It yields the protein CASSSTVATNEKLFF.

This chain links TRBV28 with TRBJ2-1; TRBD1 or TRBD2 may be the D gene (5 bases each). V shed 5 bases and J shed 5 bases, with 16 bases lying between them. The germline CDR1 and CDR2 sequences are MDHEN and SYDVKM. The CDR3 runs 15 residues. The CDR3 spells CASSPTGTVDNEQFF. The CDR3 nucleotides are TGTGCCAGCAGTCCTACCGGGACGGTTGACAATGAGCAGTTCTTC.

This clone was observed once. The chain uses TRBV7-2 and TRBJ2-3, with 8 bases fitting TRBD1. The CDR3 contains 13 residues. The V gene end was trimmed by 3 bases and the J gene end by 5 bases; junction bases not matched to a gene: 1. CDR1 is SGHTA, CDR2 FQGNSA, per germline. The CDR3 sequence: CASSFGQGDTQYF. As DNA, the CDR3 is TGTGCCAGCAGCTTTGGACAGGGAGATACGCAGTATTTT.

The chain recombines TRBV7-2 with TRBJ2-5; D gene ambiguous. This CDR3 region has 13 residues. Trimming left V 5 bases short and J 4 bases short, with 11 bases between. Per the germline V gene, CDR1 is SGHTA and CDR2 is FQGNSA. This CDR3 is CASSKGPLETQYF. The CDR3 coding sequence is TGTGCCAGCAGCAAAGGCCCGTTAGAGACCCAGTACTTC.

This clone was seen only a few times. The rearrangement joins TRBV28 to TRBJ1-6; D is uncertain. The CDR3 extends over 15 amino acids. CDR1 and CDR2 from the germline V gene are MDHEN and SYDVKM. Trimming removed 3 bases from V and 1 base from J, with 7 bases in between. CDR3 sequence: CASSFPGSYNSPLHF. The CDR3 DNA follows: TGTGCCAGCAGTTTCCCTGGGTCCTATAATTCACCCCTCCACTTT.

This rearrangement joins TRBV19 to TRBJ1-3, with D unclear. The V gene's germline CDR1 is LNHDA and CDR2 SQIVND (reference sequence). V was trimmed by 3 bases and J by 3 bases, leaving 12 bases between them. CDR3 length equals 15 residues. This CDR3 reads CASSMGSSGGNTIYF. The CDR3 DNA follows: TGTGCCAGTAGTATGGGTTCCAGCGGTGGAAACACCATATATTTT.

V and J are TRBV7-3 and TRBJ2-7; TRBD1 matches 7 bases. With 6 bases clipped from V and 0 bases from J, the junction kept 2 bases outside the gene matches. This CDR3 has 13 residues. Germline V CDR1 and CDR2: SGHTA, FQGTGA. The chain's CDR3 is CASSRQGSYEQYF. As DNA, the CDR3 is TGTGCCAGCAGTCGACAGGGCTCCTACGAGCAGTACTTC. The variable domain in full, completed from reference TRBV7-3 and TRBJ2-7, reads GAGVSQTPSNKVTEKGKYVELRCDPISGHTALYWYRQSLGQGPEFLIYFQGTGAADDSGLPNDRFFAVRPEGSVSTLKIQRTERGDSAVYLCASSRQGSYEQYFGPGTRLTVT.

This clone showed up just once. This chain uses TRBV15 with TRBJ2-2; D not certain. The CDR3 covers 14 residues. V dropped 1 base and J dropped 1 base, with 4 bases sitting between them. Germline V gives CDR1 LNHNV, CDR2 YYDKDF (reference sequence). The CDR3 region has the DNA TGTGCCACCAGCAGAGGGGTGAACACCGGGGAGCTGTTTTTT. This sequence encodes CATSRGVNTGELFF.

CDR3 nucleotide sequence: TGTGCCAGCAGTTCCCGGGGGGGCTACTACGAGCAGTACTTC. Translation gives CASSSRGGYYEQYF. This chain links TRBV27 with TRBJ2-7; 8 positions agree with TRBD2. The CDR3 spans 14 residues. V shed 4 bases and J 3 bases; nucleotides not matched to a gene: 5. CDR1 and CDR2 from the germline V gene are MNHEY and SMNVEV (reference sequence).

The chain links TRBV7-3 to TRBJ2-5, with TRBD1 identical over 7 bases. This CDR3 spans 15 amino acids. CDR1 and CDR2 from the germline V gene are SGHTA and FQGTGA. The V segment lost 5 bases and the J segment 2 bases; nucleotides outside the gene matches: 8. CDR3 DNA: TGTGCCAGCAGCGCCGGGACAGCTCTTCAAGAGACCCAGTACTTC. It encodes CASSAGTALQETQYF.

This chain uses TRBV6-1 with TRBJ1-6, with a tentative D call TRBD1 (6 bases). The CDR3 loop spans 13 amino acids. Germline assignment: CDR1 MNHNS and CDR2 SASEGT. V lost 7 bases and J lost 7, with 11 bases in between. The CDR3, as DNA: TGTGCCAGCATTGGACAGCTAAATTCACCCCTCCACTTT. It specifies CASIGQLNSPLHF.

The chain couples TRBV6-5 to TRBJ1-2; 10 bases agree with TRBD1. The J segment lost 2 bases and the V segment lost 6 bases, leaving 3 bases of the junction unmatched. In germline, CDR1 is MNHEY, CDR2 SVGAGI. The CDR3 has 14 amino acids. CDR3 sequence reads: CASRPDRGNYGYTF. In nucleotides, the CDR3 is TGTGCCAGCAGGCCGGACAGGGGGAACTATGGCTACACCTTC.

The rearrangement uses TRBV7-2 and TRBJ1-2; TRBD1 might be the D (6 bases). This CDR3 is 14 amino acids long. The V and J ends lost 1 base and 7 bases respectively, with 13 bases between them. CDR1 and CDR2 (germline): SGHTA, FQGNSA. DNA of the CDR3: TGTGCCAGCAGCTTAGGTCAGGGGTATTTTGGCTACACCTTC. This encodes CASSLGQGYFGYTF.

V gene TRBV29-1 combines with J gene TRBJ1-2, with TRBD1 identical over 8 bases. This CDR3 region has 11 residues. After removal of 7 bases from V and 3 bases from J, the junction contained 1 base not matched to a gene. Germline V gene lookup returns CDR1 SQVTM and CDR2 ANQGSEA. CDR3 nucleotide sequence: TGCAGCGGGGGACAGGACTATGGCTACACCTTC. It codes for CSGGQDYGYTF. Combining the CDR3 with reference TRBV29-1 and TRBJ1-2 gives the whole variable domain SAVISQKPSRDICQRGTSLTIQCQVDSQVTMMFWYRQQPGQSLTLIATANQGSEATYESGFVIDKFPISRPNLTFSTLTVSNMSPEDSSIYLCSGGQDYGYTFGSGTRLTVV.

This clone has a single count. The chain couples TRBV2 to TRBJ2-3; no clear D gene. Germline CDR1 and CDR2: SNHLY and FYNNEI. The CDR3 sequence is 11 residues long. The germline V and J ends were trimmed by 6 bases and 6 bases, with 7 bases remaining between them. DNA for the CDR3: TGTGCCAGCAGGATGGTTGATACGCAGTATTTT. This codes for CASRMVDTQYF. Looking up the rest from reference TRBV2 and TRBJ2-3 gives the full variable domain: EPEVTQTPSHQVTQMGQEVILRCVPISNHLYFYWYRQILGQKVEFLVSFYNNEISEKSEIFDDQFSVERPDGSNFTLKIRSTKLEDSAMYFCASRMVDTQYFGPGTRLTVL.

The chain links TRBV5-1 to TRBJ2-2; tentatively, D is TRBD2 (5 bases). The CDR3 is made up of 15 amino acids. Trimming removed 2 bases from V and 0 bases from J, with 8 bases in between. The germline gives CDR1 SGHRS, CDR2 YFSETQ. This chain's CDR3 is CASSFLASNTGELFF. The CDR3 DNA reads TGCGCCAGCAGCTTCCTAGCCTCGAACACCGGGGAGCTGTTTTTT.

V is TRBV15 and J is TRBJ1-6; D perhaps matches TRBD1 (5 bases). The CDR3 has 18 amino acids. V lost 1 base, J lost 5 bases, and 18 bases lay in between. Germline CDR1 reads LNHNV; CDR2 reads YYDKDF (reference sequence). CDR3 sequence reads: CATSRVGGGRVNNSPLHF. CDR3 nucleotides: TGTGCCACCAGCAGAGTGGGTGGGGGACGAGTTAATAATTCACCCCTCCACTTT.

The chain has TRBV2 and TRBJ2-2, with D perhaps matching TRBD1 (6 bases). V dropped 4 bases and J dropped 2 bases, with 8 bases sitting between them. From germline, CDR1 is SNHLY and CDR2 FYNNEI. The CDR3 runs 14 residues. In nucleotides, the CDR3 is TGTGCCAGCAGTGGACAGGTCAACACCGGGGAGCTGTTTTTT. It codes for CASSGQVNTGELFF.

This clone was counted a single time. The V call is TRBV6-1, the J call TRBJ2-1, with D possibly TRBD2 on 7 matching bases. Trimming left V 11 bases short and J 10 bases short, with 24 bases between. Germline-derived CDR1 and CDR2 are MNHNS and SASEGT. There are 14 residues in the CDR3. For the CDR3, the DNA is TGTGCCGTCCTTGGGGGGGCGAGGACCAACGAGCAGTTCTTC. This sequence encodes CAVLGGARTNEQFF.

This chain links TRBV5-6 with TRBJ2-3; D might be TRBD2 (5 bases). Germline V gene lookup returns CDR1 SGHDT and CDR2 YYEEEE. The CDR3 covers 16 residues. Trimming shortened V by 0 bases and J by 1 base, and 12 bases separated the two germline ends. The CDR3 sequence: CASSLVVGSGTDTQYF. In nucleotides, the CDR3 is TGTGCCAGCAGCTTGGTGGTAGGGAGTGGCACAGATACGCAGTATTTT.